A selection of T cell receptor beta chains follows, all from one sample in a study of metastatic and nonmetastatic thyroid tumors. TCRdb re-analyzed the PCR reads using MiXCR. This sample has tens of thousands of clones, with about 12% found just once. Sequencing was done on a sample of blood. These receptors originate from a female donor with papillary thyroid cancer or a benign thyroid nodule (not recorded which). Some clones in this sample may be carry-over from other donors' samples. Both conserved end residues are part of each CDR3. The D gene is left open where the match is weak. Rows may omit the clone size; those that give it use once, few, many or a size class.

J,size,V,D,CDR3,DNA
TRBJ2-3,few,TRBV6-2/TRBV6-3,TRBD2,CASSSGTSGRGADTQYF,TGTGCCAGCAGTTCGGGGACTAGCGGGAGGGGGGCAGATACGCAGTATTTT
TRBJ2-6,-,TRBV15,-,CATSKQDPFSWSNVLTF,TGTGCCACCAGCAAGCAGGACCCCTTCTCTTGGTCCAACGTCCTGACTTTC
TRBJ2-1,many,TRBV7-3,-,CASSLSGPLSSYNEQFF,TGTGCCAGCAGCCTATCAGGACCTCTAAGCTCCTACAATGAGCAGTTCTTC
TRBJ2-1,many,TRBV20-1,-,CSASHQHNEQFF,TGCAGTGCTTCCCACCAACACAATGAGCAGTTCTTC
TRBJ2-5,many,TRBV6-1,-,CASNWSDQETQYF,TGTGCCAGCAATTGGTCAGATCAAGAGACCCAGTACTTC
TRBJ2-1,many,TRBV10-3,-,CAISPKDDEQFF,TGTGCCATCAGTCCGAAGGACGATGAGCAGTTCTTC
TRBJ1-5,medium-sized,TRBV2,TRBD1,CATLTGWDQPQHF,TGTGCCACCTTGACAGGGTGGGATCAGCCCCAGCATTTT
TRBJ2-5,-,TRBV9,-,CASSKGTSGETQYF,TGTGCCAGCAGCAAGGGGACCTCGGGGGAGACCCAGTACTTC
TRBJ1-1,many,TRBV20-1,-,CSARSNNRERTEAFF,TGCAGTGCTAGAAGTAATAACAGGGAGCGAACTGAAGCTTTCTTT
TRBJ2-1,-,TRBV2,TRBD1,CASTLTGVHSEKFF,TGTGCCAGTACATTAACAGGGGTTCATAGTGAGAAGTTCTTC
TRBJ2-7,-,TRBV4-1,-,CASSQAIRPRKSSYEQYF,TGCGCCAGCAGCCAAGCTATCCGGCCAAGGAAATCCTCTTACGAGCAGTACTTC
TRBJ1-4,many,TRBV2,TRBD1,CASSSGGEEKLFF,TGTGCCAGCAGTTCAGGGGGAGAGGAAAAACTGTTTTTT
TRBJ1-1,many,TRBV12-5,-,CASGGGPTPLNTEAFF,TGTGCTAGTGGGGGGGGACCGACACCTTTGAACACTGAAGCTTTCTTT
TRBJ2-6,medium-sized,TRBV7-9,-,CASSLGGQVLTF,TGTGCCAGCAGCTTAGGGGGTCAAGTCCTGACTTTC
TRBJ1-5,-,TRBV6-5,-,CASIYVCAQPQHF,TGTGCCAGCATTTACGTGTGTGCTCAGCCCCAGCATTTT
TRBJ1-3,-,TRBV5-1,-,CASSPMGGTVNTIYF,TGCGCCAGCAGCCCCATGGGTGGAACTGTAAACACCATATATTTT
TRBJ2-2,many,TRBV27,-,CASSLSQGGVAGELFF,TGTGCCAGCAGTTTATCACAGGGAGGAGTCGCCGGGGAGCTGTTTTTT
TRBJ2-2,-,TRBV5-1,-,CASSPLTTSTGELFF,TGCGCCAGCAGCCCACTGACTACGAGCACCGGGGAGCTGTTTTTT
TRBJ1-2,medium-sized,TRBV6-1,TRBD1,CASSVRQGDYGYTF,TGTGCCAGCAGTGTTCGACAGGGAGACTATGGCTACACCTTC
TRBJ2-7,-,TRBV5-1,-,CASRRNLEEQYF,TGCGCAAGCAGGCGGAACCTAGAGGAGCAGTACTTC
TRBJ1-5,many,TRBV7-2,-,CASSFGKGGNQPQHF,TGTGCCAGCAGCTTCGGGAAGGGGGGCAATCAGCCCCAGCATTTT
TRBJ2-1,many,TRBV20-1,TRBD2,CSARDTSGEAYNEQFF,TGCAGTGCTAGAGATACTAGCGGTGAGGCCTACAATGAGCAGTTCTTC